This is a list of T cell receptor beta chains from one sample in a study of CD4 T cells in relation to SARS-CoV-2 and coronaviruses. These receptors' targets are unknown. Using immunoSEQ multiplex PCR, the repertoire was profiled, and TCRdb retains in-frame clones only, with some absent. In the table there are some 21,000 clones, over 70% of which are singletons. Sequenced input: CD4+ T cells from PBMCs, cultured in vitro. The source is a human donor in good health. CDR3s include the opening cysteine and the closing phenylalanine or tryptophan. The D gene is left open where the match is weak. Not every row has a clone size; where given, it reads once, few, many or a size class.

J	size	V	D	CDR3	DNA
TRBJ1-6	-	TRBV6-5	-	CASSSVTGLSPLHF	TGTGCCAGCAGTTCAGTTACAGGGCTTTCACCCCTCCACTTT
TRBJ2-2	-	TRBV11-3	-	CASSLEPDTGELFF	TGTGCCAGCAGCTTAGAGCCAGACACCGGGGAGCTGTTTTTT
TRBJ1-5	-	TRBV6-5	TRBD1	CASTTGGTGQPQHF	TGTGCCAGCACTACAGGGGGGACCGGTCAGCCCCAGCATTTT
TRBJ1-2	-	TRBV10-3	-	CAISESSGSNYGYTF	TGTGCCATCAGTGAGTCTAGTGGCAGCAACTATGGCTACACCTTC
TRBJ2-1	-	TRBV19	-	CASSSPENEQFF	TGTGCCAGTAGTAGTCCAGAAAATGAGCAGTTCTTC
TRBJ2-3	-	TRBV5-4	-	CASSQRGPDTQYF	TGTGCCAGCAGCCAAAGGGGTCCAGATACGCAGTATTTT
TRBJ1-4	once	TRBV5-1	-	CASSLEAGLTEKLFF	TGCGCCAGCAGCTTGGAAGCAGGGCTTACGGAAAAACTGTTTTTT
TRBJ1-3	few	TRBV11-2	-	CASQLDPSGNTIYF	TGTGCCAGCCAGCTTGACCCCTCTGGAAACACCATATATTTT
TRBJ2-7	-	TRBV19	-	CASSVDPYSYEQYF	TGTGCCAGTAGTGTCGATCCGTACTCCTACGAGCAGTACTTC
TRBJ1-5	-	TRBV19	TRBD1	CASIARGLLTSNQPQHF	TGTGCCAGTATAGCCAGGGGGCTCTTAACTAGCAATCAGCCCCAGCATTTT
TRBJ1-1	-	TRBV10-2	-	CASSETDTEAFF	TGCGCCAGCAGTGAGACGGATACTGAAGCTTTCTTT
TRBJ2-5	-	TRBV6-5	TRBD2	CAYHGGGFSKETQYF	TGTGCTTATCATGGGGGGGGGTTTAGTAAAGAGACCCAGTACTTC
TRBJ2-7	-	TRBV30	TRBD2	CAWSVGTSGFSYEQYF	TGTGCCTGGAGTGTAGGGACTAGCGGATTCTCCTACGAGCAGTACTTC
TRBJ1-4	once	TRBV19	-	CASSITRGEKLFF	TGTGCCAGTAGTATAACTAGGGGTGAAAAACTGTTTTTT
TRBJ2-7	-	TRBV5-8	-	CASSLESYEQYF	TGTGCCAGCAGCTTGGAATCTTACGAGCAGTACTTC
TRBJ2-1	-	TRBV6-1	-	CASSEVRGIGEQFF	TGTGCCAGCAGTGAAGTGCGCGGGATCGGTGAGCAGTTCTTC
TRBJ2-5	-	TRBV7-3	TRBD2	CASSLTPTSGRETQYF	TGTGCCAGCAGCTTAACGCCGACTAGCGGGAGAGAGACCCAGTACTTC
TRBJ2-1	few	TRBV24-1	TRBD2	CATSEASGIYNEQFF	TGTGCCACCAGTGAAGCTAGCGGGATATACAATGAGCAGTTCTTC
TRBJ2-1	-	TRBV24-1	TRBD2	CATSDPEGREYNEQFF	TGTGCCACCAGTGATCCCGAGGGGAGGGAATACAATGAGCAGTTCTTC
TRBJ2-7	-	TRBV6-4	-	CARKSRAGEQYF	TGTGCCAGAAAGAGTAGGGCGGGCGAGCAGTACTTC
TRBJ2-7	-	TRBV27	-	CASWTVGSYEQYF	TGTGCCAGCTGGACAGTTGGGTCGTACGAGCAGTACTTC
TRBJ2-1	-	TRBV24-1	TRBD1	CATSDPSAAGQGIHEQFF	TGTGCCACCAGTGATCCATCGGCTGCTGGACAGGGGATCCATGAGCAGTTCTTC
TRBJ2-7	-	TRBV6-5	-	CASRVGGSRALEQYF	TGTGCCAGCAGGGTGGGCGGATCGCGGGCTCTCGAGCAGTACTTC
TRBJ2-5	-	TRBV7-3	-	CASSSGLRETQYF	TGTGCCAGCAGCTCGGGACTGCGGGAGACCCAGTACTTC
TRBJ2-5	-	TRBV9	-	CASSVGGEETQYF	TGTGCCAGCAGCGTAGGAGGGGAAGAGACCCAGTACTTC
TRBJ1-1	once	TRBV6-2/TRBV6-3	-	CASSYDEFPVTEAFF	TGTGCCAGCAGTTACGATGAGTTTCCCGTCACTGAAGCTTTCTTT
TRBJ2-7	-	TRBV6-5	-	CASSYLREQYF	TGTGCCAGCAGTTACCTGCGGGAGCAGTACTTC
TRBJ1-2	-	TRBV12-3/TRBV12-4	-	CASSFPWSGYTF	TGTGCCAGCAGTTTTCCATGGAGTGGCTACACCTTC
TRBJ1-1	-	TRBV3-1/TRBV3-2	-	CASSQAGRGGTEAFF	TGTGCCAGCAGCCAAGCAGGGCGGGGAGGGACTGAAGCTTTCTTT